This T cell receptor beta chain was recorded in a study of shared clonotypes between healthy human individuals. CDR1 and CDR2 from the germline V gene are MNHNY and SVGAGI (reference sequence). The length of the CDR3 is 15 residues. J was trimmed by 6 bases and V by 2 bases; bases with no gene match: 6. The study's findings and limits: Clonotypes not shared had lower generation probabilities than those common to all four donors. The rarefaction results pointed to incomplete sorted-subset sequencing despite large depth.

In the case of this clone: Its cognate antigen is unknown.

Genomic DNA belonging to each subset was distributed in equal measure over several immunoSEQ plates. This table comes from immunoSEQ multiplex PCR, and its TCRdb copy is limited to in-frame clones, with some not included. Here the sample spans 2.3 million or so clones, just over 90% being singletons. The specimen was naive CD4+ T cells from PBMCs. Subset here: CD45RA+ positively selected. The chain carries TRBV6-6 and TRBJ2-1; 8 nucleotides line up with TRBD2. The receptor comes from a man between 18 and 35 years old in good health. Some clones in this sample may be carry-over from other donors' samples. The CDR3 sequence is CASSYGLAGFNEQFF. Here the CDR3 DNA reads TGTGCCAGCAGTTACGGGCTAGCGGGTTTCAATGAGCAGTTCTTC.